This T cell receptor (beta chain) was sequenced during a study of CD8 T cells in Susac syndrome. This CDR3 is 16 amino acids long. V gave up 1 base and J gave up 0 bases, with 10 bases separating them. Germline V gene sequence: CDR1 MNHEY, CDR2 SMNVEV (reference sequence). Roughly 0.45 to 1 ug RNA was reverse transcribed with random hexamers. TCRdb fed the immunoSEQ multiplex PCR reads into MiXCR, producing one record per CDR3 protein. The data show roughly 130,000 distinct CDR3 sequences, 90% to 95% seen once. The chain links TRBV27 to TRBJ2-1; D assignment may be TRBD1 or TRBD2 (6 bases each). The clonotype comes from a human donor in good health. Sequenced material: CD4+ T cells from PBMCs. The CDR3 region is CASSLWGADSYNEQFF. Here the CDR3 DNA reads TGTGCCAGCAGTTTATGGGGGGCAGACTCCTACAATGAGCAGTTCTTC.